This T cell receptor beta chain was sequenced during a study of cytomegalovirus exposure and HLA in healthy donors. Participants comprised healthy donors of bone marrow. This clone was seen only a few times. Its antigen is unknown. The junction departs from germline at one end; a sequencing error may be responsible. This PCR relied on a set of 60 Vbeta primers and 13 Jbeta primers. Sequenced by immunoSEQ multiplex PCR; TCRdb stores in-frame clones only, minus some. The sample has about 180,000 clones, 75% to 85% seen once. Study results and caveats: Compared with the roughly 700-donor mean, an Asian-associated ancestry cluster reportedly had fewer N-insertions, according to a later analysis. Upon later analysis, TCR association rates were observed to vary by HLA locus, being highest for DRB1 and lowest for HLA-C. In a later analysis, TCR beta V- and J-gene trimming showed a link to a missense DCLRE1C variant.

Sequenced sample: PBMCs. This clonotype was obtained from a man between 18 and 29 years old in good health and CMV-seronegative.

This CDR3 is CASSLATGGGELFF. CDR3 coding DNA: TGTGCTAGCAGCTTAGCGACAGGGGGCGGGGAGCTGTTTTTT. The gene calls are TRBV7-7 and TRBJ2-2, with 9 bases aligning to TRBD1. Germline lookup yields CDR1 SSHAT and CDR2 FNYEAQ (reference sequence). The CDR3 sequence is 14 residues long.